The source of this T cell receptor (beta chain) is a study of T cell responses to AZD1222 COVID-19 vaccine. Clones were sequenced by immunoSEQ multiplex PCR, and TCRdb holds only the in-frame ones, with some missing. Counted here are 200,000 to 250,000 clones, about 93% occurring once; the ten biggest clones make up roughly 0.99%. V was cut by 4 bases and J by 4 bases, with 16 bases left in between. The germline gives CDR1 LGHNA, CDR2 YSLEER. This CDR3 has 16 amino acids. The TCR originated in an adult in good health. The specimen comprised peripheral blood, sampled on day 0 of MenACWY control vaccination. The chain uses TRBV4-3 and TRBJ1-4; no definite D call. The CDR3 bases are TGCGCCAGCAGCCGAGAGGGCCTAGGATTTAATGAAAAACTGTTTTTT. This gives the protein CASSREGLGFNEKLFF.